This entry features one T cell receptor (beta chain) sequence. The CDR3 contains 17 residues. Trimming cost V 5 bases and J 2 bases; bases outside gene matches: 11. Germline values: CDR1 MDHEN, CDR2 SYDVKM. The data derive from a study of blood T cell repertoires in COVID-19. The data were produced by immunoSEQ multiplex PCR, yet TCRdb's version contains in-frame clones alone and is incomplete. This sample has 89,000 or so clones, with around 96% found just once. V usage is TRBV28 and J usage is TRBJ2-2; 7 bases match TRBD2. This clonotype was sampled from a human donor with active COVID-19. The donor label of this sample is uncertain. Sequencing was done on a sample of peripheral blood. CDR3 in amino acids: CASSPRGAGTNTGELFF. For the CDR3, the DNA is TGTGCCAGCAGTCCCCGTGGAGCGGGAACTAACACCGGGGAGCTGTTTTTT.